Following are 11 T cell receptor beta chains from one sample sequenced in a study of cytomegalovirus exposure and HLA in healthy donors. The repertoire was sequenced with immunoSEQ multiplex PCR; TCRdb's copy has only in-frame clones and lacks some. The table includes roughly 330,000 clones, approximately 86% detected once. The sequenced material came from PBMCs. The receptors come from a woman aged 25 to 39 in good health and CMV-seropositive.

V gene TRBV28 combines with J gene TRBJ2-7, with 7 nucleotides matching TRBD2. The CDR3 extends over 14 amino acids. Trimming removed 10 bases from V and 3 bases from J; junction bases left unmatched: 12. Per the germline V gene, CDR1 is MDHEN and CDR2 is SYDVKM. CDR3 nucleotides: TGTGCCATATCCGGGACTACCCACCTCTACGAGCAGTACTTC. Translated, it gives CAISGTTHLYEQYF.

The chain recombines TRBV19 with TRBJ2-7; possible D gene TRBD1, 6 bases. The CDR3 contains 15 residues. V lost 3 bases, J lost 2 bases, and 14 bases lay in between. Germline V lookup: CDR1 LNHDA, CDR2 SQIVND (reference sequence). CDR3 bases: TGTGCCAGTAGTATTGGGACCCAGGGGACCTACGAGCAGTACTTC. This gives the protein CASSIGTQGTYEQYF.

This clone was recorded once. This chain connects TRBV19 to TRBJ1-1, with a weak D call TRBD1 (5 bases). The V end lost 6 bases, the J end lost 1 base, and 9 bases lay between the germline ends. CDR3 length equals 13 residues. Germline CDR1 reads LNHDA; CDR2 reads SQIVND (reference sequence). This chain's CDR3 is CASSHGGNTEAFF. Here the CDR3 DNA reads TGTGCCAGTAGCCATGGGGGGAACACTGAAGCTTTCTTT.

V usage is TRBV27 and J usage is TRBJ1-2; D perhaps matches TRBD1 (5 bases). This CDR3 is built from 14 residues. CDR1 is MNHEY, CDR2 SMNVEV, per germline (reference sequence). The germline V and J ends were trimmed by 1 base and 0 bases, with 6 bases remaining between them. The CDR3 here is CASSLWGSNYGYTF. The CDR3 DNA follows: TGTGCCAGCAGTTTATGGGGGTCTAACTATGGCTACACCTTC.

The rearrangement uses TRBV9 and TRBJ1-3; D possibly corresponds to TRBD1 (5 bases). Per germline, CDR1 SGDLS and CDR2 YYNGEE. The germline V and J ends were trimmed by 4 bases and 3 bases, with 11 bases remaining between them. The CDR3 is made up of 14 amino acids. CDR3: CASSTMTVGNTIYF. The CDR3 nucleotides read TGTGCCAGCAGCACCATGACAGTTGGAAACACCATATATTTT.

The chain couples TRBV5-8 to TRBJ2-7, with 7 bases aligning to TRBD1. V lost 7 bases to trimming and J lost 3 bases; unmatched junction nucleotides: 4. This CDR3 region has 12 residues. Looked up from germline, CDR1 is SGHTS and CDR2 is YDEGEE. CDR3 protein: CASDRVGYEQYF. CDR3 DNA: TGTGCCAGCGACAGGGTAGGCTACGAGCAGTACTTC.

J is TRBJ1-4 and V is TRBV30; D is unresolved. The CDR3 has 13 residues. CDR1 is GTSNPN, CDR2 SVGIG, per germline (reference sequence). The V end was cut by 1 base, the J end by 5 bases, with 8 bases between. CDR3 sequence: CAWSGPANEKLFF. The CDR3 DNA is TGTGCCTGGAGTGGGCCGGCGAATGAAAAACTGTTTTTT.

The chain employs TRBV27 and TRBJ1-2; 8 bases line up with TRBD1. The CDR3 spans 15 residues. V was clipped by 6 bases and J by 5 bases; unmatched bases: 11. Germline loops: CDR1 MNHEY, CDR2 SMNVEV (reference sequence). CDR3 sequence: CASSWTGTTHYGYTF. CDR3 nucleotide sequence: TGTGCCAGCAGCTGGACAGGGACTACTCATTATGGCTACACCTTC.

The chain joins TRBV6-1 to TRBJ1-3; D gene ambiguous. The ends were cut back, 3 bases at V and 4 bases at J, with 7 bases in the middle. The germline V gene has CDR1 MNHNS and CDR2 SASEGT. The CDR3 has 13 amino acids. The CDR3 reads CASSDGVGNTIYF. CDR3 in DNA: TGTGCCAGCAGTGACGGGGTGGGAAACACCATATATTTT.

The rearrangement links TRBV7-6 to TRBJ1-6, with unresolved D. With 0 bases removed from V and 0 bases from J, the gap between germline ends came to 12 bases. The CDR3 runs 18 residues. Germline V gene lookup returns CDR1 SGHVS and CDR2 FNYEAQ. The CDR3 spells CASSLAPEETSYNSPLHF. The CDR3 nucleotides are TGTGCCAGCAGCTTAGCGCCGGAGGAGACCTCCTATAATTCACCCCTCCACTTT.

The chain carries TRBV13 and TRBJ2-7, with 7 nucleotides matching TRBD1. The CDR3 has 13 amino acids. With V trimmed by 4 bases and J by 3 bases, 3 bases remained unmatched. Germline CDR1 and CDR2: PRHDT and FYEKMQ (reference sequence). The CDR3 region is CASSSGTVYEQYF. CDR3 sequence (DNA): TGTGCCAGCAGCTCCGGGACAGTCTACGAGCAGTACTTC.